This TCR beta chain was found in a study of response to subunit inactivated influenza vaccine (dated by TCRdb to the late 2010s). Describing the broader study: Deep quantitative profiling of the T cell receptor repertoire was used in the study to follow responses to a trivalent subunit inactivated influenza vaccine.

This clonotype has only a few counts. No cognate antigen has been identified for it. The input lacks base qualities; no much larger clone sits a single base away. The CDR3 spans 14 residues, from the cysteine through the phenylalanine. Of all the DNA, just the CDR3 is kept, 42 bases in frame from base 1. V trim: 4 bases; J trim: 1 base; unmatched bases: 3. From the germline V gene, CDR1 is SGHRS and CDR2 is YFSETQ. Preparation of the library involved RT-PCR. Sequenced on an Illumina HiSeq 2500. Starting from the raw public reads, TCRdb applied fastp trimming at Q25, assembled clones with MiXCR and retained in-frame beta chains. Each record represents a unique CDR3 protein, reported with the most common genes and DNA among its rows. For this sample the table gives under 750,000 distinct CDR3 sequences, of which 12% were detected only once. Together, the top ten hold about 10% of the sample. Points the paper makes about the study in general: The authors suggested that each seasonal influenza vaccination may recruit only a limited number of new T cells.

The sample consisted of PBMCs from blood, taken on the day of vaccination. This sequence originates from a man in his fifties who received an inactivated influenza vaccine. Donor details come from another sample of the same person, matched by shared clones. Recombination linked TRBV5-1 to TRBJ2-5, with 8 junctional bases fitting TRBD1. In nucleotides, the sequence is TGCGCCAGCAGCCACGGACAGGGCCAAGAGACCCAGTACTTC. It translates to CASSHGQGQETQYF.